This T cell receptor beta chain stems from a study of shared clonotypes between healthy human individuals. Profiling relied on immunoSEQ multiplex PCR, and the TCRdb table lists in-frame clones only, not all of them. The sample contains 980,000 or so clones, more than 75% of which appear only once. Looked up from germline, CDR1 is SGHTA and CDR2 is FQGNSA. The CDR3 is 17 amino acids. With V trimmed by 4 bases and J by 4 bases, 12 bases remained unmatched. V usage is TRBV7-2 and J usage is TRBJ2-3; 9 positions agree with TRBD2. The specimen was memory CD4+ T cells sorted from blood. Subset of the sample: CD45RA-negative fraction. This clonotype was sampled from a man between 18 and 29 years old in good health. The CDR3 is CASSSPRGGGQSDTQYF. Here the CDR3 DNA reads TGTGCCAGCAGCTCCCCTCGCGGGGGGGGCCAGTCAGATACGCAGTATTTT.